A single sample is the source of the 8 T cell receptor beta chains below, sequenced in a study of long-term antiretroviral therapy in people with HIV. Survey-level resolution applied to immunoSEQ assay v3.0. TCRdb keeps only in-frame clones here, not all; method: immunoSEQ multiplex PCR. The sample has more than 20,000 clones; around four fifths are singletons. This sample comprised unsorted PBMCs, obtained 0.4 years after starting antiretroviral therapy. The receptors shown here come from a middle-aged man with HIV.

The chain joins TRBV19 to TRBJ1-2; no definite D call. Germline V gives CDR1 LNHDA, CDR2 SQIVND (reference sequence). The CDR3 totals 11 residues. The ends were cut back, 1 base at V and 4 bases at J, with 1 base in the middle. The CDR3 DNA reads TGTGCCAGTAGTATAGCCTATGGCTACACCTTC. This gives the protein CASSIAYGYTF.

Here the CDR3 DNA reads TGTGCCAGCAGCTTAGAGGGGGGACGTAAATTTTTT. Protein sequence: CASSLEGGRKFF. This chain uses TRBV7-2 with TRBJ1-4, with D perhaps matching TRBD1 (6 bases). CDR1 is SGHTA, CDR2 FQGNSA, per germline. The CDR3 has 12 residues. Trimming pared 1 base from V and 17 bases from J, leaving 14 bases between.

The V gene is TRBV18, the J gene TRBJ1-2; no firm D call. The germline V gene encodes CDR1 KGHSH and CDR2 LQKENI. V lost 2 bases, J lost 4 bases, and 17 bases lay in between. This CDR3 spans 16 amino acids. CDR3 nucleotide sequence: TGTGCCAGCTCACCAGCCTATGGATCGTTGTCCTATGGCTACACCTTC. Translating it yields CASSPAYGSLSYGYTF. Full variable domain (remainder filled in from reference TRBV18 and TRBJ1-2): NAGVMQNPRHLVRRRGQEARLRCSPMKGHSHVYWYRQLPEEGLKFMVYLQKENIIDESGMPKERFSAEFPKEGPSILRIQQVVRGDSAAYFCASSPAYGSLSYGYTFGSGTRLTVV.

The gene calls are TRBV7-9 and TRBJ1-2, with TRBD1 as a possible D gene (6 bases). CDR3 length equals 15 residues. Germline assignment: CDR1 SEHNR and CDR2 FQNEAQ (reference sequence). The ends were cut back, 7 bases at V and 6 bases at J, with 21 bases in the middle. The CDR3 region has the DNA TGTGCCAGCACCTCTTCGATAAGGGGGAAGGATGGCTACACCTTC. It encodes CASTSSIRGKDGYTF.

This chain connects TRBV30 to TRBJ2-3; D may be TRBD1 (5 bases). The CDR3 length is 13 residues. Trimming stripped 2 bases from V and 4 bases from J, with 10 bases between. Germline CDR1 and CDR2: GTSNPN and SVGIG (reference sequence). CDR3 residues: CAWSLPGSDTQYF. The CDR3 DNA follows: TGTGCCTGGAGTTTACCAGGGTCAGATACGCAGTATTTT.

The chain carries TRBV7-3 and TRBJ2-2; tentatively, D is TRBD1 (6 bases). This CDR3 has 15 amino acids. Trimming removed 3 bases from V and 3 bases from J, with 11 bases in between. Germline V gene data show CDR1 as SGHTA and CDR2 as FQGTGA. CDR3 sequence reads: CASSLNRDHTGELFF. CDR3 DNA sequence: TGTGCCAGCAGCTTGAACAGGGATCACACCGGGGAGCTGTTTTTT.

The chain has TRBV7-2 and TRBJ2-2; D remains ambiguous. From germline, CDR1 is SGHTA and CDR2 FQGNSA. This CDR3 has 15 amino acids. Deletions cut 1 base from V and 2 bases from J, with 8 bases between. The CDR3 DNA reads as TGTGCCAGCAGCTTAGGGCAGACTAACACCGGGGAGCTGTTTTTT. Protein product: CASSLGQTNTGELFF.

This clone occurred once. This chain links TRBV19 with TRBJ1-1; the D gene is possibly TRBD1 (6 bases). Germline loops: CDR1 LNHDA, CDR2 SQIVND (reference sequence). The V end lost 4 bases, the J end lost 1 base, and 19 bases lay between the germline ends. This CDR3 region has 17 residues. CDR3 amino acids: CASSTVLGAAENTEAFF. Here the CDR3 DNA reads TGTGCCAGTAGTACGGTCCTGGGGGCGGCCGAGAACACTGAAGCTTTCTTT.